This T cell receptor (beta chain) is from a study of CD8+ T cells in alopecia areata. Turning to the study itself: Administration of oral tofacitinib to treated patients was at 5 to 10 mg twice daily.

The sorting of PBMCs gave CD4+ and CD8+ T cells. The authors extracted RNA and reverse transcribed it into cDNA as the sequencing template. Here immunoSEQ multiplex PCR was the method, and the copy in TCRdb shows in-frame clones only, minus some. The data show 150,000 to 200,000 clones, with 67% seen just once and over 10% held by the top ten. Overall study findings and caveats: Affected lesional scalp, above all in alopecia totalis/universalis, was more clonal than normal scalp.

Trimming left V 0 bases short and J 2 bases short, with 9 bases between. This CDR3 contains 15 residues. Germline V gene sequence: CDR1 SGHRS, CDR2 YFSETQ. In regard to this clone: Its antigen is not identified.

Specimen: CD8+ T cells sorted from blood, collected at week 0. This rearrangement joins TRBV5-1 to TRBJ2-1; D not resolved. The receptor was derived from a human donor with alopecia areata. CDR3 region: CASSLGQAPYNEQFF. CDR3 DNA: TGCGCCAGCAGCTTGGGGCAGGCCCCCTACAATGAGCAGTTCTTC.